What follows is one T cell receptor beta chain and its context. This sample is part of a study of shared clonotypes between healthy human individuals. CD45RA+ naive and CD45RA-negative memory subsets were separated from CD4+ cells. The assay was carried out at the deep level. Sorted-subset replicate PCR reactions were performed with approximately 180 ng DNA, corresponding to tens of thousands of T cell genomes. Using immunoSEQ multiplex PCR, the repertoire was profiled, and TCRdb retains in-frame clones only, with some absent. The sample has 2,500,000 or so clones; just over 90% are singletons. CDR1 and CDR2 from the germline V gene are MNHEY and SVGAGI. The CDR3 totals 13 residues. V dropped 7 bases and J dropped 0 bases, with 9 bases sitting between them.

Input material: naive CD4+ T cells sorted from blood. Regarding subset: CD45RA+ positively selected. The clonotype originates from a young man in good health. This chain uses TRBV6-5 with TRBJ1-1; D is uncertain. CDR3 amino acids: CASNSVMNTEAFF. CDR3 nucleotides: TGTGCCAGCAACTCCGTTATGAACACTGAAGCTTTCTTT.